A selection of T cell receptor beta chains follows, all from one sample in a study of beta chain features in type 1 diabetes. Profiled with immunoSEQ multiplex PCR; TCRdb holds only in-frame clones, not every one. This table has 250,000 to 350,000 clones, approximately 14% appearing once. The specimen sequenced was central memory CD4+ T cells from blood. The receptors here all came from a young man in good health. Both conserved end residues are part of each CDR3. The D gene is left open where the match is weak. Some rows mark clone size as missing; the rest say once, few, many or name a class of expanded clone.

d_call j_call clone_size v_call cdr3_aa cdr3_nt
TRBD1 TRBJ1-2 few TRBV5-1 CASSDDGQGYGYTF TGCGCCAGCAGCGATGACGGACAGGGTTATGGCTACACCTTC
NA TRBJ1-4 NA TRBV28 CASSAPVRGEKLFF TGTGCCAGCAGTGCCCCGGTCAGGGGAGAAAAACTGTTTTTT
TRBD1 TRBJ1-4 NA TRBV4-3 CASSRDRSNEKLFF TGCGCCAGCAGCCGGGACAGGAGTAATGAAAAACTGTTTTTT
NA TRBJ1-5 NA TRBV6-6 CASSTTVDQPQHF TGTGCCAGCAGTACCACGGTCGACCAGCCCCAGCATTTT
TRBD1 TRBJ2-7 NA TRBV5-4 CASSHRTGVDEQYF TGTGCCAGCAGCCATCGGACAGGGGTGGACGAGCAGTACTTC
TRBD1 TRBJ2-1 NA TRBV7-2 CASSLAGGRGRNEQFF TGTGCCAGCAGCTTAGCAGGTGGCAGGGGGCGAAATGAGCAGTTCTTC
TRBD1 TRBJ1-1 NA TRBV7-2 CASSLYRGNTEAFF TGTGCCAGCAGCTTGTACAGGGGGAACACTGAAGCTTTCTTT
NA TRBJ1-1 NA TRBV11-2 CASSPQVEAFF TGTGCCAGCAGCCCGCAAGTTGAAGCTTTCTTT
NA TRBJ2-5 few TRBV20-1 CSARAETQYF TGCAGTGCTAGAGCTGAGACCCAGTACTTC
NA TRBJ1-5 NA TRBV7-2 CASSLERGQGQPQHF TGTGCCAGCAGCTTAGAGAGAGGTCAAGGACAGCCCCAGCATTTT
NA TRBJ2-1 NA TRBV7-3 CASSLDTHNEQFF TGTGCCAGCAGCTTAGACACCCACAATGAGCAGTTCTTC
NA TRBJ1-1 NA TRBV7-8 CASSPHVGEAFF TGTGCCAGCAGCCCGCACGTGGGCGAAGCTTTCTTT
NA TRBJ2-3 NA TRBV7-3 CASSLGEGTAQYF TGTGCCAGCAGCTTAGGCGAGGGGACCGCGCAGTATTTT
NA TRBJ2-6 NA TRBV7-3 CASSLTRDSGANVLTF TGTGCCAGCAGCTTAACGCGAGACTCTGGGGCCAACGTCCTGACTTTC
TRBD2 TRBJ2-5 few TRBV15 CATSSGGSQETQYF TGTGCCACTTCTAGCGGGGGATCCCAAGAGACCCAGTACTTC
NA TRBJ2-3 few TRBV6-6 CASSRPGDTQYF TGTGCCAGCAGCCGCCCTGGGGATACGCAGTATTTT
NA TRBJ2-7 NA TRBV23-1 CASSQTPSGCGGGPSYEQYF TGCGCCAGCAGTCAAACCCCCTCCGGATGTGGCGGGGGCCCCTCCTACGAGCAGTACTTC
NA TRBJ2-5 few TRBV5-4 CASSSPGGGGKETQYF TGTGCCAGCAGCTCCCCCGGGGGCGGGGGAAAAGAGACCCAGTACTTC
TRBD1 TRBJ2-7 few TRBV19 CASKDRADEQYF TGTGCCAGTAAGGACAGGGCGGACGAGCAGTACTTC
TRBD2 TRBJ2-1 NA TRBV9 CASSVDPSGGSNEQFF TGTGCCAGCAGCGTAGACCCTAGCGGGGGGTCCAATGAGCAGTTCTTC
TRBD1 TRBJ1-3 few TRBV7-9 CASSYGQGADTIYF TGTGCCAGCAGCTATGGACAGGGGGCAGACACCATATATTTT
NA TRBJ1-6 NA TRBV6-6 CASSQNYNSPLHF TGTGCCAGCAGTCAGAACTATAATTCACCCCTCCACTTT
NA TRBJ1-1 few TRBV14 CASSRNRNTEAFF TGTGCCAGCAGCCGTAACAGGAACACTGAAGCTTTCTTT
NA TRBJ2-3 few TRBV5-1 CASSLNNPSTDTQYF TGCGCCAGCAGCTTGAACAACCCTAGCACAGATACGCAGTATTTT
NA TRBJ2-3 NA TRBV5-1 CASSLDPSTDTQYF TGCGCCAGCAGCTTGGATCCGAGCACAGATACGCAGTATTTT
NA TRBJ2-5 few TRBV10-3 CAISGGGETQYF TGTGCCATCAGCGGAGGGGGAGAGACCCAGTACTTC
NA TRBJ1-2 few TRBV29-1 CSVALAGRNYGYTF TGCAGCGTCGCACTCGCAGGGAGGAACTATGGCTACACCTTC
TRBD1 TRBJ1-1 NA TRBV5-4 CASSLQGGVEAFF TGTGCCAGCAGCTTGCAGGGGGGCGTTGAAGCTTTCTTT
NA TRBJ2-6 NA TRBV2 CASSQFSSGANVLTF TGTGCCAGCAGCCAATTTAGCTCTGGGGCCAACGTCCTGACTTTC
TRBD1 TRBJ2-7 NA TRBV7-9 CASSLPGDRAYEQYF TGTGCCAGCAGCCTACCGGGGGACAGGGCCTACGAGCAGTACTTC
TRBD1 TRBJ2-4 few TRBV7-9 CASSGQGSNIQYF TGTGCCAGCTCGGGACAGGGTTCAAACATTCAGTACTTC
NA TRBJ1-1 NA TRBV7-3 CASTPGGAAFF TGTGCCAGCACGCCGGGCGGCGCGGCTTTCTTT
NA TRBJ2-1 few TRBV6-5 CASSAMGDEQFF TGTGCCAGCAGTGCGATGGGGGATGAGCAGTTCTTC
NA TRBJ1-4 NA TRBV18 CASSLDGTTNEKLFF TGTGCCAGCTCGCTAGACGGGACAACTAATGAAAAACTGTTTTTT
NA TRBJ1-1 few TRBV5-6 CASSWGLKATMNTEAFF TGTGCCAGCAGCTGGGGATTAAAGGCCACCATGAACACTGAAGCTTTCTTT
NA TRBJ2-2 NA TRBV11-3 CASSLANTGELFF TGTGCCAGCAGCTTAGCTAACACCGGGGAGCTGTTTTTT
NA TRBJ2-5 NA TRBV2 CASARETLETQYF TGTGCCAGCGCGCGAGAGACGCTTGAAACCCAGTACTTC
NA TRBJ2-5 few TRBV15 CATSRWRQETQYF TGTGCCACCAGCCGATGGCGCCAAGAGACCCAGTACTTC
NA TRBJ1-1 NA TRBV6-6 CASSLVIQRTEAFF TGTGCCAGCAGTTTAGTGATCCAAAGGACTGAAGCTTTCTTT
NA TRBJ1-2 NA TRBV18 CASSPIVGEDYGYTF TGTGCCAGCTCACCCATTGTCGGTGAGGACTATGGCTACACCTTC
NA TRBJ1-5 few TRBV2 CASAVDRNSNQPQHF TGTGCCAGCGCAGTAGACAGAAATAGCAATCAGCCCCAGCATTTT
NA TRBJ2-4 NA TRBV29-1 CSVEVLAKNIQYF TGCAGCGTTGAAGTCCTAGCCAAAAACATTCAGTACTTC
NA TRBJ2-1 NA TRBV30 CACDQGNYNEQFF TGTGCCTGCGATCAGGGGAATTACAATGAGCAGTTCTTC
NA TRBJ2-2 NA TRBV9 CASSVSGGAGGTGELFF TGTGCCAGCAGCGTATCCGGTGGCGCCGGGGGCACCGGGGAGCTGTTTTTT